The 24 T cell receptor beta chains below all came from one sample that was sequenced in a study of blood T cell repertoires in COVID-19. Data came from immunoSEQ multiplex PCR; TCRdb stores just in-frame clones and leaves some out. The sample holds just under 250,000 clones, around 87% seen once. Material for sequencing was peripheral blood. The receptors shown here come from a woman aged 25 to 39 who had recovered from COVID-19.

This clone was counted once. The chain joins TRBV12-3 or TRBV12-4 to TRBJ1-5; D unclear. This CDR3 spans 13 amino acids. The V and J ends lost 3 bases and 9 bases respectively, with 12 bases between them. The CDR3 here is CASSLFRFPPQHF. CDR3 sequence (DNA): TGTGCCAGCAGTTTGTTTCGGTTCCCGCCCCAGCATTTT.

This chain joins TRBV10-1 and TRBJ2-5, with 7 bases fitting TRBD2. Germline loops: CDR1 WNHNN, CDR2 SYGVQD (reference sequence). V was pared by 3 bases and J by 4 bases, with 5 bases of the junction left unmatched. The CDR3 is made up of 14 amino acids. The CDR3 is CASSEGSGLETQYF. CDR3 sequence (DNA): TGCGCCAGCAGTGAAGGTAGCGGGCTAGAGACCCAGTACTTC.

The chain couples TRBV19 to TRBJ2-5; a weak D match, TRBD2 (7 bases). The ends were cut back, 2 bases at V and 0 bases at J, with 22 bases in the middle. The CDR3 spans 19 residues. CDR1 LNHDA and CDR2 SQIVND come from the germline V gene (reference sequence). CDR3 sequence: CASSIRGRVGRGYQETQYF. CDR3 nucleotides: TGTGCCAGTAGTATAAGAGGCAGGGTGGGGAGGGGGTACCAAGAGACCCAGTACTTC.

The V call is TRBV5-4, the J call TRBJ1-6; D is perhaps TRBD1 (6 bases). The V end lost 4 bases, the J end lost 5 bases, and 10 bases lay between the germline ends. Germline values: CDR1 SGHNT, CDR2 YYREEE (reference sequence). The CDR3 runs 14 residues. In DNA, the CDR3 is TGTGCCAGCAGCCGGACAGACGATAATTCACCCCTCCACTTT. As protein: CASSRTDDNSPLHF.

On this clone: At one end the junction does not follow the germline gene, possibly because of a read error. This CDR3 reads CAGRGLDRLYGYTF. In DNA form, the CDR3 reads TGTGCCGGCAGAGGATTGGACAGGTTATATGGCTACACCTTC. The chain has TRBV2 and TRBJ1-2; TRBD1 agrees at 7 bases. Germline CDR1 SNHLY, CDR2 FYNNEI. CDR3 length: 14 residues.

The CDR3 here is CSARQGAFEAFF. The DNA of the CDR3 is TGCAGCGCCCGACAGGGGGCCTTTGAAGCTTTCTTT. The J gene is TRBJ1-1, the V gene TRBV29-1, with TRBD1 matching over 10 bases. The ends lost 7 bases at V and 7 bases at J; junction bases unmatched: 6. The CDR3 consists of 12 residues. Germline CDR1 and CDR2: SQVTM and ANQGSEA.

V and J are TRBV7-2 and TRBJ1-2; possibly TRBD1 for D (6 bases). V lost 0 bases and J 6 bases, leaving 14 bases between the germline ends. The CDR3 is 15 amino acids. CDR1 and CDR2 (germline): SGHTA, FQGNSA. CDR3 coding DNA: TGTGCCAGCAGCTTAGCGCGAGCAGGGGCGGATGGCTACACCTTC. The encoded protein is CASSLARAGADGYTF.

The gene calls are TRBV6-2 or TRBV6-3 and TRBJ2-2; D not certain. The CDR3 has 13 residues. V was pared by 5 bases and J by 1 base, with 5 bases between. CDR1 MNHEY and CDR2 SVGEGT come from the germline V gene. The CDR3 DNA follows: TGTGCCAGCAGTCCCCAGAACACCGGGGAGCTGTTTTTT. The encoded protein is CASSPQNTGELFF.

The rearrangement joins TRBV2 to TRBJ2-1; 8 bases are a match to TRBD2. With 5 bases clipped from V and 2 bases from J, the junction kept 5 bases outside the gene matches. The V gene's germline CDR1 is SNHLY and CDR2 FYNNEI. CDR3 size: 15 residues. This chain's CDR3 is CASSPLGGAYNEQFF. For the CDR3, the DNA is TGTGCCAGCAGTCCCCTCGGGGGGGCCTACAATGAGCAGTTCTTC.

The chain couples TRBV4-2 to TRBJ2-2, with D perhaps TRBD2 (5 bases). Germline V CDR1 and CDR2: LGHNA, YNFKEQ. The CDR3 runs to 17 residues. Trimming took off 0 bases at V and 6 bases at J, with 17 bases between the two ends. CDR3 loop: CASSQEDISGRPGELFF. The CDR3 DNA reads TGTGCCAGCAGCCAAGAGGATATCAGCGGTCGTCCCGGGGAGCTGTTTTTT.

This sequence joins TRBV12-5 and TRBJ2-2; perhaps TRBD1 as D (6 bases). The V and J ends lost 8 bases and 1 base respectively, with 11 bases between them. The CDR3 consists of 14 residues. The germline V gene has CDR1 LGHNT and CDR2 FRNRAP. The chain's CDR3 is CASNPGENTGELFF. The DNA for the CDR3 is TGTGCTAGTAACCCAGGGGAGAACACCGGGGAGCTGTTTTTT.

This chain uses TRBV6-5 with TRBJ2-7; D possibly corresponds to TRBD2 (5 bases). The CDR3 loop spans 11 amino acids. Germline V gene sequence: CDR1 MNHEY, CDR2 SVGAGI. Trimming took off 6 bases at V and 7 bases at J, with 10 bases between the two ends. The CDR3 loop reads CASSAGSEQYF. The CDR3 DNA follows: TGTGCCAGCAGCGCGGGTAGTGAGCAGTACTTC.

This CDR3 reads CSASGASGSYEQYF. CDR3 bases: TGCAGTGCTAGTGGGGCTAGCGGCTCCTACGAGCAGTACTTC. This rearrangement joins TRBV20-1 to TRBJ2-7, with 7 positions matching TRBD2. J lost 0 bases, V lost 3 bases, and 5 bases had no gene match. Germline assignment: CDR1 DFQATT and CDR2 SNEGSKA (reference sequence). This CDR3 comprises 14 residues.

The rearrangement joins TRBV27 to TRBJ2-1; 7 bases match TRBD2. The germline gives CDR1 MNHEY, CDR2 SMNVEV (reference sequence). The CDR3 spans 15 residues. Trimming removed 0 bases from V and 9 bases from J; junction bases left unmatched: 8. The CDR3 loop is CASSLSTGLGAEQFF. The CDR3 DNA reads as TGTGCCAGCAGTTTATCGACCGGACTAGGTGCTGAGCAGTTCTTC.

The V gene is TRBV6-5, the J gene TRBJ2-2; possibly TRBD2 for D (6 bases). Germline CDR1 reads MNHEY; CDR2 reads SVGAGI. This CDR3 has 13 amino acids. V lost 6 bases, J lost 6 bases, and 11 bases lay in between. The chain's CDR3 is CASSFGGPGELFF. The CDR3 DNA sequence: TGTGCCAGCAGCTTCGGGGGACCCGGGGAGCTGTTTTTT.

V and J are TRBV29-1 and TRBJ1-1; D is perhaps TRBD1 (5 bases). V was shortened by 5 bases and J by 1 base, with 8 bases between the two germline ends. Per germline, CDR1 SQVTM and CDR2 ANQGSEA. The CDR3 has 12 amino acids. CDR3 loop: CSVLGANTEAFF. The CDR3 region has the DNA TGCAGCGTTCTAGGGGCGAACACTGAAGCTTTCTTT. The full variable domain, with the rest looked up from reference TRBV29-1 and TRBJ1-1, is SAVISQKPSRDICQRGTSLTIQCQVDSQVTMMFWYRQQPGQSLTLIATANQGSEATYESGFVIDKFPISRPNLTFSTLTVSNMSPEDSSIYLCSVLGANTEAFFGQGTRLTVV.

This chain joins TRBV30 and TRBJ2-6; D is uncertain. This CDR3 is 15 amino acids long. V shed 2 bases and J shed 0 bases, with 8 bases lying between them. Germline V lookup: CDR1 GTSNPN, CDR2 SVGIG (reference sequence). The DNA for the CDR3 is TGTGCCTGGAGTACGGTGAACTCTGGGGCCAACGTCCTGACTTTC. It is translated as CAWSTVNSGANVLTF.

J is TRBJ2-7 and V is TRBV4-3, with a weak D call TRBD2 (5 bases). The CDR3 is made up of 16 amino acids. The ends were cut back, 1 base at V and 6 bases at J, with 19 bases in the middle. The germline V gene encodes CDR1 LGHNA and CDR2 YSLEER. CDR3 sequence reads: CASSQVQPPAGGEQYF. The CDR3 coding sequence is TGCGCCAGCAGCCAAGTGCAACCCCCCGCGGGTGGCGAGCAGTACTTC.

The rearrangement joins TRBV15 to TRBJ1-3, with a weak D call TRBD1 (5 bases). The length of the CDR3 is 16 residues. Trimming stripped 5 bases from V and 0 bases from J, with 14 bases between. Germline V gives CDR1 LNHNV, CDR2 YYDKDF (reference sequence). CDR3 in DNA: TGTGCCACCAGCGGAGGGCGGACATTCTCTGGAAACACCATATATTTT. Protein: CATSGGRTFSGNTIYF.

The rearrangement links TRBV6-2 or TRBV6-3 to TRBJ1-3; D is unclear. The CDR3 runs 12 residues. The germline CDR1 and CDR2 sequences are MNHEY and SVGEGT. The V end was cut by 2 bases, the J end by 7 bases, with 6 bases between. The CDR3 nucleotides read TGTGCCAGCAGTTACGGAGGGAACACCATATATTTT. Translation gives CASSYGGNTIYF.

The chain is built from TRBV19 and TRBJ2-5, with a tentative D call TRBD2 (7 bases). V gave up 7 bases and J gave up 5 bases, with 14 bases separating them. Germline CDR1 reads LNHDA; CDR2 reads SQIVND (reference sequence). The CDR3 is 13 residues long. Written as DNA, the CDR3 is TGTGCCAGTAAGAGGACTAGGGGGGAGACCCAGTACTTC. Its protein product is CASKRTRGETQYF.

The chain links TRBV2 to TRBJ1-5; the D gene is possibly TRBD1 (6 bases). Deletions cut 3 bases from V and 5 bases from J, with 8 bases between. The germline gives CDR1 SNHLY, CDR2 FYNNEI. This CDR3 comprises 13 residues. The CDR3 loop is CASSDRGHQPQHF. CDR3 DNA sequence: TGTGCCAGCAGTGACAGGGGACATCAGCCCCAGCATTTT.

The rearrangement links TRBV9 to TRBJ2-1; 16 nucleotides agree with TRBD2. This CDR3 contains 16 residues. Trimming cost V 4 bases and J 5 bases; bases outside gene matches: 3. Germline lookup yields CDR1 SGDLS and CDR2 YYNGEE. The CDR3 region is CASSTGLAGGHNEQFF. The DNA of the CDR3 is TGTGCCAGCAGCACGGGACTAGCGGGGGGGCACAATGAGCAGTTCTTC.

The sample holds a few counts of this clone. J is TRBJ1-1 and V is TRBV7-9; no definite D call. This CDR3 is 13 amino acids long. Per the germline V gene, CDR1 is SEHNR and CDR2 is FQNEAQ (reference sequence). V dropped 3 bases and J dropped 4 bases, with 9 bases sitting between them. The CDR3 sequence is CASSFSDITEAFF. CDR3 in DNA: TGTGCCAGCAGCTTCTCAGACATCACTGAAGCTTTCTTT.